This T cell receptor (beta chain) was documented in a study of blood T cells in healthy people across ages. General study findings and limits: Higher diversity, along with more naive CD4+ cells, distinguished long-lived donors from aged donors. A roughly linear fall in TCR beta diversity per million T cells was seen with increasing age. Estimates drawn from one million T cells were deemed to understate diversity.

Extraction yielded at least 5 micrograms of total RNA per sample. A second roughly 7 to 12 cycle PCR used barcoded and J-beta primers. TCRdb re-derived calls from the 5' RACE reads in MiXCR, one entry per CDR3 protein. The profile covers around 1,500,000 distinct CDR3 sequences, with around 39% appearing a single time and 7.9% taken by the ten largest. This CDR3 has 14 residues. Trimming at V came to 5 bases and at J to 5 bases, leaving 4 bases not matched to a gene. Germline V CDR1 and CDR2: SGHRS, YFSETQ. In its sample, this clonotype was seen many times. Its antigen is as yet unknown. The chain recombines TRBV5-1 with TRBJ2-2, with 9 bases lining up with TRBD1. This TCR derives from a woman aged 18-35 years in good health. The material sequenced was blood. CDR3 sequence reads: CASSPGQGTGELFF. Written as DNA, the CDR3 is TGCGCCAGCAGTCCGGGACAGGGTACCGGGGAGCTGTTTTTT.